This T cell receptor (beta chain) was recovered during a study of cytomegalovirus exposure and HLA in healthy donors (dated by TCRdb to the late 2010s). In the study overall: According to an earlier analysis of a few hundred of the donors, some 170 million T cells yielded some 110 million unique TCR beta sequences and around 280 Gb of sequence data. Roughly 300 gigabases of sequencing data and approximately 93 million unique TCR sequences were included in an early release covering under 650 HLA-typed donors. Among the approximately 430 genotyped donors, roughly 80% belonged to the genetic ancestry cluster associated with self-reported Caucasian donors. The aim of the study was to test whether cataloging public T cell receptors could identify signatures of past pathogen exposure. Using immunosequencing, the study profiled T cell repertoires from about 620 subjects and related those repertoires to cytomegalovirus serostatus. In addition to the first cohort of 500 to 850 subjects, a separate validation cohort of 130 or so different subjects was used. To predict cytomegalovirus infection status, the study brought together high-throughput TCR immunosequencing, statistical association of individual TCRs with disease status, and machine learning. A later analysis re-examined previously published TCR beta repertoires from more than 600 donors and added high-resolution HLA genotyping to investigate patterns of TCR occurrence. Rather than drawing on any new phenotypic data, the later analysis identified candidate immune exposures from TCR beta sequences and the way those sequences occurred across donors. To decide whether each TCR beta V gene segment behaved as functional or pseudogenic, an earlier analysis of some 580 of the donors relied on high-throughput TCR beta sequencing. Donor age, sex, ethnicity and CMV serostatus were compiled alongside the repertoire data. Genome-wide SNP genotypes for about three fifths of the roughly 700 donors were used in a later genetic analysis, which treated that subset as a discovery cohort. Every discovery cohort repertoire had been produced on one sequencing platform. Both class I and class II loci were covered by HLA typing, at four-digit resolution. The number of typed donors differed by locus: about 620-640 for A, B, C, DRB1 and DQB1; approximately 520 for DQA1; approximately 600 for DPA1; and some 470 for DPB1. Five DR-DQ haplotypes were handled as single units for association and clustering, since linkage in the cohort was strong. Among roughly 400 genotyped donors of the cohort, an average of approximately 240,000 unique TCR beta nucleotide sequences was sequenced per donor, of which about 18% were non-productive. The study at large found these results: A cluster of highly shared sequence variants was judged likely to be a technical artifact of the sequencing pipeline. Because HLA typing was missing for some donors at each locus, association tests included only the typed subset. Most CMV-associated TCR beta chains appeared to be HLA-restricted in a later analysis, and the HLA associations seemed to be driven largely by CMV exposure. Because the 87-base-pair reads could not distinguish some IMGT-functional V segments, including TRBV6-2 and TRBV6-3, those segments were excluded. In a later genetic analysis, fewer N-insertions in productive TCRs were reported among donors in an Asian-associated ancestry cluster than the roughly 670-donor mean. Most TCR sequences were seen in very few donors, while some public TCRs were found in many individuals. Several of the top co-occurrence clusters appeared to be linked to parvovirus B19, influenza, CMV and Epstein-Barr virus, according to a later analysis. The authors suggested that the approach could potentially be extended to other disease states and immunological phenotypes. Strong co-occurrence of HLA alleles, especially DR and DQ, made assigning TCR associations to individual alleles difficult. In vitro tests confirmed that three of the cytomegalovirus-associated TCR beta chains recognize cytomegalovirus antigens. Only TCR beta chains were sequenced in this cohort, and the absence of alpha or paired-chain data limited detectable features. Linkage disequilibrium might explain the correlated functional status among segregating V segments, but an unknown experimental factor could not be ruled out. For the cohort, immune exposure information was limited to CMV serostatus. An association between a missense DCLRE1C variant and V-gene and J-gene trimming of TCR beta chains was found in a later genetic analysis and replicated in an independent cohort. A further reported finding was that TCR beta sequences accurately predicted the HLA-A and HLA-B alleles for most subjects in the first cohort. The classifier was reported to diagnose cytomegalovirus status with high specificity and sensitivity in both the original and validation cohorts. Roughly uniform sequencing depth across donors was assumed in presence/absence analyses, although this assumption may not hold. In a later analysis, around 17,000 TCR beta sequences were associated with specific HLA alleles at a false discovery rate of 0.05. Compared with equally common non-associated chains, HLA-associated TCR beta chains in a later analysis were more clonally expanded and had lower generation probabilities. A total of 150 or so TCR beta chains were listed by the study as associated with cytomegalovirus. Approximately 16 rarely observed V segments, including chromosome 9 orphons, were excluded from the earlier analysis of about 610 of the donors because counts were too low. In a later analysis, TCR association rates were found to vary across HLA loci, with the most associated TCRs seen for DRB1 alleles and the fewest for HLA-C alleles. In an earlier analysis of some 550 of the donors, most TCR beta V segments were observed in productive rearrangements about 87% or about 30% of the time, broadly matching IMGT annotations.

Preparation of the library involved the immunoSEQ multiplex PCR assay. The multiplex PCR relied on a mix of 60 forward primers for TCR Vbeta segments and 13 reverse primers for TCR Jbeta segments. Amplification of the CDR3 region of rearranged TCR beta genes was performed with a multiplex PCR assay on genomic DNA. The Illumina HiSeq System was used to sequence the amplified TCR beta libraries as 87-base-pair reads. In the original analysis: A later analysis tallied tens of millions of unique TCR beta chains across the 650 to 750 repertoires, and about 12 million of those chains were shared by two or more donors. Raw reads were error-corrected and collapsed into unique sequences with a nearest-neighbor algorithm that merged closely related sequences to remove PCR and sequencing errors. CDR3 sequences were aligned to IMGT reference sequences to assign V, D and J gene segments. Each retained sequence needed at least a six-nucleotide match to both a V gene segment and a J gene segment. A rearrangement counted as productive if the CDR3 had no stop codons and remained in frame with V and J, and every other rearrangement counted as non-productive. Following IMGT convention, CDR3 was defined as the stretch from the second conserved V-encoded cysteine up to the conserved J-encoded phenylalanine. In an earlier analysis of around 640 of the donors, sequences lacking an unambiguous match to a single V gene segment were excluded. An earlier analysis of around 600 of the donors classified V segments as functional when productive rearrangements were above 56.7% and as segregating when the standard deviation between donors was above 5%. To diagnose cytomegalovirus status from the catalog of TCR beta chain sequences, a statistical classification framework was built. In a later analysis, V and J genes were assigned by comparing TCR nucleotide sequences against IMGT/GENE-DB human TR gene sequences. In a later analysis, CDR3 sequences and most-parsimonious VDJ recombination scenarios were assigned using the TCRdist pipeline. In a later analysis, each TCR beta chain was defined by its CDR3 amino acid sequence together with its V-gene family, and reads without a unique V-gene family were excluded. As a way to deal with suspected cross-contamination and a sequencing artifact, a later analysis dropped approximately 590 nucleotide sequences that were highly shared and had low generation probability. For each public chain, a later analysis derived a clonal expansion index from normalized ranks of inferred template counts within each repertoire. Generation probabilities in a later analysis came from a VDJ recombination model fitted to out-of-frame rearrangements, and those results were checked against IGoR. Hypergeometric tests were used in a later analysis to score TCR-TCR, TCR-HLA and TCR-CMV co-occurrence, with a repertoire-size bias correction applied to the TCR pairs. A later analysis estimated false discovery rates by permuting HLA or CMV assignments 20 times. In a later analysis, co-occurring TCRs were grouped using DBSCAN, and TCRdist sequence similarity was added for clustering within HLA-allele-positive subsets. For co-occurrence clustering, repertoires with fewer than 30,000 or more than 120,000 public chains were excluded, along with 5 or 6 repertoires with anomalous nucleotide sharing. TCRdb limited this immuneACCESS table to in-frame rearrangements with V and J called. A share of clones is missing; checked studies link under half to unresolved V genes, and the rest is unexplained. From that table come the V and J calls and clone size; the DNA was used to work out D and trimming. This sample comprises more than 95,000 clones, about four fifths of them detected only once. The top ten clones comprise 1% to 1.5% of the sample.

As for this clone: This receptor's antigen is unknown. Nothing much larger sits one base from this clone, and base qualities are not available.

The cohort consisted of approximately 690 healthy bone marrow donors. Cohort members were all nominally healthy when sampled, although unrecorded immune exposures were likely present. The donor was CMV seronegative and belonged to the group of 380 or so seronegative cohort members. Every donor gave a peripheral blood sample, and the peripheral blood mononuclear cells from that sample were used for TCR beta sequencing. The Qiagen DNeasy Blood Extraction Kit was used to extract genomic DNA from the blood cell samples. Based on the germline V gene (reference sequence), the CDR1 and CDR2 sequences are SGHNT and YYREEE. Relative to germline, V is missing 5 bases and J is missing 6 bases, with 3 bases of the junction outside any gene match. From its cysteine to its phenylalanine, the CDR3 spans 13 amino acids. The entry retains the CDR3 DNA only, 39 bases that are in frame from base 1.

The sequencing input was PBMCs. Recombination joined TRBV5-4 with TRBJ2-1; TRBD1 fits 9 bases in the junction. This clonotype originated in a man younger than 40 in good health and CMV-seronegative. The CDR3 protein is CASSLTGGNEQFF. The sequence in DNA is TGTGCCAGCAGTTTGACAGGGGGCAATGAGCAGTTCTTC. With all but the CDR3 taken from the reference TRBV5-4 and TRBJ2-1 genes, the full variable domain is: ETGVTQSPTHLIKTRGQQVTLRCSSQSGHNTVSWYQQALGQGPQFIFQYYREEENGRGNFPPRFSGLQFPNYSSELNVNALELDDSALYLCASSLTGGNEQFFGPGTRLTVL.